Presented here are 21 T cell receptor beta chains from one specimen sequenced in a study of T-cell reconstitution after alpha-beta-depleted transplantation in children. Unique molecular identifiers were used to barcode this TCRbeta library. One entry per CDR3 protein, called by TCRdb with MiXCR from the PCR reads. The sample yields hundreds of thousands of distinct CDR3 sequences, 10% seen once. The material sequenced was PBMCs, taken before TCRalphabeta/CD19-depleted stem cell transplant. These receptors were taken from a boy in the first two years of life with acute myeloid leukemia, due to receive a stem cell transplant.

This clonotype has at least ten counts. The chain employs TRBV5-1 and TRBJ2-2; maybe TRBD1 (5 bases). The length of the CDR3 is 15 residues. V lost 5 bases to trimming and J lost 0 bases, with 11 bases between them. CDR1 SGHRS and CDR2 YFSETQ come from the germline V gene. CDR3 sequence reads: CASRQDSSNTGELFF. The DNA for the CDR3 is TGCGCCAGCAGGCAAGACAGCTCGAACACCGGGGAGCTGTTTTTT.

This clonotype was recorded at least ten times. The chain couples TRBV9 to TRBJ2-2; D is possibly TRBD1 (6 bases). CDR3 length: 16 residues. Per the germline V gene, CDR1 is SGDLS and CDR2 is YYNGEE. V lost 3 bases and J 4 bases, leaving 16 bases between the germline ends. CDR3 amino acids: CASSAWWGQGTGELFF. The CDR3 DNA follows: TGTGCCAGCAGCGCTTGGTGGGGGCAGGGCACCGGGGAGCTGTTTTTT.

This clonotype was observed at least ten times. The chain has TRBV24-1 and TRBJ2-2; D is ambiguous. Germline CDR1 KGHDR, CDR2 SFDVKD. V dropped 4 bases and J dropped 0 bases, with 5 bases sitting between them. The CDR3 loop spans 14 amino acids. CDR3 nucleotide sequence: TGTGCCACCAGTGACAGGCCGAACACCGGGGAGCTGTTTTTT. It codes for CATSDRPNTGELFF.

This sequence joins TRBV7-9 and TRBJ2-2; maybe TRBD1 (6 bases). Trimming left V 10 bases short and J 5 bases short, with 11 bases between. Germline CDR1 and CDR2: SEHNR and FQNEAQ (reference sequence). This CDR3 contains 12 residues. The CDR3 spells CATRQETGELFF. The CDR3 DNA reads as TGTGCCACTCGACAGGAGACCGGGGAGCTGTTTTTT.

This clonotype was counted many times. V and J are TRBV11-3 and TRBJ2-1; D call uncertain. The CDR3 is made up of 13 amino acids. CDR1 and CDR2 from the germline V gene are SGHNT and YENEEA. V dropped 5 bases and J dropped 3 bases, with 8 bases sitting between them. CDR3 in amino acids: CASSPLYYNEQFF. DNA of the CDR3: TGTGCCAGCAGCCCGCTATACTACAATGAGCAGTTCTTC.

Turning to this clonotype: A much larger clonotype is one base distant, so this may be a read error. The rearrangement links TRBV30 to TRBJ2-1, with D possibly matching TRBD1 (6 bases). V was trimmed by 4 bases and J by 4 bases, leaving 14 bases between them. Germline loops: CDR1 GTSNPN, CDR2 SVGIG (reference sequence). The CDR3 covers 14 residues. Here the CDR3 DNA reads TGTGCCTGGATCCCCAACAGGGAGTACAATGAGCAGTTCTTC. It yields the protein CAWIPNREYNEQFF.

This clonotype was picked up many times. The genes are TRBV7-2 and TRBJ1-2; weak D call: TRBD1 (6 bases). CDR3 length: 17 residues. Germline CDR1 is SGHTA and CDR2 is FQGNSA. V lost 4 bases to trimming and J lost 0 bases, with 18 bases between them. DNA of the CDR3: TGTGCCAGCAGCTCAGGGGTGGGGACCCTACCTAACTATGGCTACACCTTC. Protein sequence: CASSSGVGTLPNYGYTF. Looking up the rest from reference TRBV7-2 and TRBJ1-2 gives the full variable domain: GAGVSQSPSNKVTEKGKDVELRCDPISGHTALYWYRQSLGQGLEFLIYFQGNSAPDKSGLPSDRFSAERTGGSVSTLTIQRTQQEDSAVYLCASSSGVGTLPNYGYTFGSGTRLTVV.

At least ten counts were recorded for this clonotype. This chain connects TRBV7-2 to TRBJ2-6, with D unclear. The V gene's germline CDR1 is SGHTA and CDR2 FQGNSA. V lost 4 bases and J 2 bases, leaving 15 bases between the germline ends. CDR3 length equals 17 residues. CDR3 bases: TGTGCCAGCAGCTCGCCCTACTTAGCCGCTGGGGCCAACGTCCTGACTTTC. Its protein product is CASSSPYLAAGANVLTF. The full variable domain, with the rest looked up from reference TRBV7-2 and TRBJ2-6, is GAGVSQSPSNKVTEKGKDVELRCDPISGHTALYWYRQSLGQGLEFLIYFQGNSAPDKSGLPSDRFSAERTGGSVSTLTIQRTQQEDSAVYLCASSSPYLAAGANVLTFGAGSRLTVL.

Ten or more counts support this clonotype. The rearrangement joins TRBV7-2 to TRBJ1-3; no firm D call. From germline, CDR1 is SGHTA and CDR2 FQGNSA. The CDR3 is 14 residues long. The V end lost 2 bases, the J end lost 4 bases, and 9 bases lay between the germline ends. The chain's CDR3 is CASSLTRSGNTIYF. The CDR3 DNA is TGTGCCAGCAGCTTAACACGTAGCGGAAACACCATATATTTT.

There are many counts of this clonotype. This rearrangement joins TRBV29-1 to TRBJ2-1, with D hard to call. Germline CDR1 SQVTM, CDR2 ANQGSEA. The CDR3 covers 13 residues. V was clipped by 1 base and J by 4 bases, with 8 bases between them. CDR3 DNA sequence: TGCAGCGTTGAAGGAACGCTATACAATGAGCAGTTCTTC. Protein: CSVEGTLYNEQFF.

Many counts were recorded for this clonotype. J is TRBJ2-5 and V is TRBV12-3 or TRBV12-4; TRBD2 matches 8 bases. This CDR3 is built from 15 residues. The V gene end was trimmed by 4 bases and the J gene end by 5 bases; junction bases not matched to a gene: 9. The CDR3 DNA is TGTGCCAGCAGTTCCCCCGTGACGGGAGGGGAGACCCAGTACTTC. It is translated as CASSSPVTGGETQYF.

Details on this clonotype: One base away lies a much larger clone, so this may be a sequencing read error. This chain joins TRBV28 and TRBJ2-5, with D possibly TRBD2 on 6 matching bases. The CDR3 sequence is 15 residues long. In germline, CDR1 is MDHEN, CDR2 SYDVKM. The V and J ends lost 3 bases and 1 base respectively, with 12 bases between them. In nucleotides, the CDR3 is TGTGCCAGCAGTTTGGGGGAGGTGAGCCAAGAGACCCAGTACTTC. This codes for CASSLGEVSQETQYF.

Only a few counts were recorded for this clonotype. The gene calls are TRBV4-2 and TRBJ2-7, with 8 positions matching TRBD2. This CDR3 spans 14 amino acids. Trimming removed 4 bases from V and 5 bases from J; junction bases left unmatched: 7. The germline CDR1 and CDR2 sequences are LGHNA and YNFKEQ. Here the CDR3 reads CASSPPGGRNEQYF. For the CDR3, the DNA is TGTGCCAGCAGCCCCCCGGGGGGGCGTAACGAGCAGTACTTC.

As concerns this clonotype: An end of the junction does not agree with germline; a read error may underlie this. DNA for the CDR3: TGCTGTGCGGCGGGACAGGGACTTAACACCGGGGAGCTGTTTTTT. Its protein is CCAAGQGLNTGELFF. V usage is TRBV20-1 and J usage is TRBJ2-2; 9 nucleotides match TRBD1. This CDR3 contains 15 residues. The germline V gene encodes CDR1 DFQATT and CDR2 SNEGSKA (reference sequence).

J is TRBJ2-7 and V is TRBV10-3, with no clear D. The CDR3 consists of 15 residues. Looked up from germline, CDR1 is ENHRY and CDR2 is SYGVKD. Trimming cost V 2 bases and J 1 base, with 12 bases left between them. The CDR3 DNA is TGTGCCATCAGTGAGAGTAGGCGAGGTTCCTACGAGCAGTACTTC. Amino acid sequence: CAISESRRGSYEQYF.

This clonotype was counted ten times or more. V and J are TRBV7-8 and TRBJ2-6; D gene ambiguous. The CDR3 extends over 15 amino acids. V was shortened by 8 bases and J by 0 bases, with 11 bases between the two germline ends. Looked up from germline, CDR1 is SGHVS and CDR2 is FQNEAQ. The CDR3 DNA reads as TGTGCCAGCCGCGGCTCTTACTCTGGGGCCAACGTCCTGACTTTC. As protein: CASRGSYSGANVLTF. The whole variable domain, filled in from reference TRBV7-8 and TRBJ2-6, reads GAGVSQSPRYKVAKRGQDVALRCDPISGHVSLFWYQQALGQGPEFLTYFQNEAQLDKSGLPSDRFFAERPEGSVSTLKIQRTQQEDSAVYLCASRGSYSGANVLTFGAGSRLTVL.

This clonotype was recorded at least ten times. The V call is TRBV7-2, the J call TRBJ2-3; 10 nucleotides line up with TRBD2. The CDR3 has 17 residues. Germline V gene sequence: CDR1 SGHTA, CDR2 FQGNSA. Trimming removed 1 base from V and 1 base from J; junction bases left unmatched: 5. The CDR3 DNA follows: TGTGCCAGCAGCTTAGTTTGGGGGACTAGCGGCACAGATACGCAGTATTTT. This gives the protein CASSLVWGTSGTDTQYF.

This clonotype appeared many times. This chain joins TRBV4-3 and TRBJ2-5, with D perhaps matching TRBD2 (6 bases). CDR1 and CDR2 from the germline V gene are LGHNA and YSLEER. This CDR3 comprises 15 residues. The germline V and J ends were trimmed by 0 bases and 2 bases, with 10 bases remaining between them. The CDR3 is CASSQDGGLQETQYF. The CDR3 DNA is TGCGCCAGCAGCCAAGATGGGGGACTGCAAGAGACCCAGTACTTC.

The J gene is TRBJ2-7, the V gene TRBV28; weak D call: TRBD1 (5 bases). CDR3 length: 12 amino acids. Trimming left V 7 bases short and J 3 bases short, with 10 bases between. From germline, CDR1 is MDHEN and CDR2 SYDVKM. The CDR3 spells CASKRRGYEQYF. CDR3 DNA: TGTGCCAGCAAGAGAAGGGGCTACGAGCAGTACTTC.

This clonotype was detected many times. In nucleotides, the CDR3 is TGCAGTGCTAGCGGGAGTTGGACAGATACGCAGTATTTT. It is translated as CSASGSWTDTQYF. V usage is TRBV20-1 and J usage is TRBJ2-3; D possibly corresponds to TRBD2 (6 bases). Germline V gene data show CDR1 as DFQATT and CDR2 as SNEGSKA (reference sequence). The CDR3 spans 13 residues. Trimming cost V 3 bases and J 3 bases, with 10 bases left between them.

This chain joins TRBV15 and TRBJ2-7; 10 bases are shared with TRBD1. Germline V CDR1 and CDR2: LNHNV, YYDKDF (reference sequence). Trimming took 1 base from V and 3 from J; bases not matched to a gene: 9. This CDR3 has 17 amino acids. CDR3 sequence (DNA): TGTGCCACCAGCAGAGGAGTAGGGACAGGGGTACTCTACGAGCAGTACTTC. This sequence encodes CATSRGVGTGVLYEQYF.